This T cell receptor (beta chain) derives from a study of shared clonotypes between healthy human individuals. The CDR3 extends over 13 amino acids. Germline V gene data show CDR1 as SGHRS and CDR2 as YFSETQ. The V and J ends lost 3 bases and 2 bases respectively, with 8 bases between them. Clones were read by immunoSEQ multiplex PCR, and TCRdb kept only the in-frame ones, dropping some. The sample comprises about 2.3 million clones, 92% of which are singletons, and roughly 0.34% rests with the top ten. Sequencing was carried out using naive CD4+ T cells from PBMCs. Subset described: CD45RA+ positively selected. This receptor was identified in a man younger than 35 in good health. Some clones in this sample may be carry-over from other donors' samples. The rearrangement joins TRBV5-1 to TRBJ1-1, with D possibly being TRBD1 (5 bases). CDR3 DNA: TGCGCCAGCAGCTACGGGGCAAACACTGAAGCTTTCTTT. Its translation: CASSYGANTEAFF.